This T cell receptor (beta chain) was obtained from a study of blood T cell repertoires in COVID-19. In the authors' methods: Reference gene primer amplification in the assay estimated nucleated cell counts. The data were produced by immunoSEQ multiplex PCR, yet TCRdb's version contains in-frame clones alone and is incomplete. D and trimming were read from the DNA, whereas the V and J calls and clone size are those reported in that table. The data hold some 130,000 clones, with roughly 88% observed a single time. V lost 6 bases and J lost 2; bases outside the gene matches: 7. CDR3 length: 15 amino acids. The germline V gene encodes CDR1 MDHEN and CDR2 SYDVKM.

The chain uses TRBV28 and TRBJ2-1, with 7 bases that match TRBD1. This TCR was recovered from a man between 65 and 79 years old with active COVID-19. The sample comprised peripheral blood. CDR3 in amino acids: CASRYGQGAYNEQFF. The CDR3 nucleotides read TGTGCCAGCAGATATGGGCAGGGGGCCTACAATGAGCAGTTCTTC.